The rows below give T cell receptor beta chains drawn from one sample of a study of blood T cell repertoires in COVID-19. Sequenced by immunoSEQ multiplex PCR; TCRdb stores in-frame clones only, minus some. The repertoire holds some 75,000 clones, over 75% seen once, with around 7% in the top ten. Sequencing input: peripheral blood. These receptors all stem from a human donor in a cohort sampled during active COVID-19. Both conserved end residues are part of each CDR3. The D gene is left open where the match is weak. Only some rows state a clone size, as once, few, many or a class for expanded clones.

V	J	size	D	DNA	CDR3
TRBV5-6	TRBJ1-4	.	.	TGTGCCAGCACCATCGAGGGGGTTGGAAAACTGTTTTTT	CASTIEGVGKLFF
TRBV11-2	TRBJ1-2	.	TRBD1	TGTGCCAGCAGCTCGAACAGGGGGCGCGGCGGCTACACCTTC	CASSSNRGRGGYTF
TRBV6-5	TRBJ1-1	once	.	TGTGCCAGCAGTTACGAGGCAGGGCGGACTGAAGCTTTCTTT	CASSYEAGRTEAFF
TRBV5-1	TRBJ2-2	.	.	TGCGCCAGCAGCTTGGCCTCAGCGAACACCGGGGAGCTGTTTTTT	CASSLASANTGELFF
TRBV19	TRBJ1-2	.	TRBD1	TGTGCCAGTAGTGCCCGGACAGGGGGGCCCTATGGCTACACCTTC	CASSARTGGPYGYTF
TRBV9	TRBJ2-1	.	TRBD2	TGTGCCAGCAGCCCCAAAGGGACTAGCTTCTCGAATGAGCAGTTCTTC	CASSPKGTSFSNEQFF
TRBV3-1/TRBV3-2	TRBJ1-1	.	.	TGTGCCAGCAGCCATATGGACAGACCGGGCACTGAAGCTTTCTTT	CASSHMDRPGTEAFF
TRBV28	TRBJ2-7	.	TRBD2	TGTGCCAGCAGAGGGCGACTAGCCCACGAGCAGTACTTC	CASRGRLAHEQYF
TRBV3-1/TRBV3-2	TRBJ2-7	.	TRBD1	TGTGCCAGCAGCCAGGGAGCAGGGGGCGCGCCCTACGAGCAGTACTTC	CASSQGAGGAPYEQYF
TRBV27	TRBJ1-5	.	.	TGTGCCAGCAGTTTAACCAGGGATGTTGGGCACAATCAGCCCCAGCATTTT	CASSLTRDVGHNQPQHF
TRBV19	TRBJ2-3	.	TRBD2	TGTGCCAGTAGTATCAGTGGGACTAGCGGGAGCGGGGATACGCAGTATTTT	CASSISGTSGSGDTQYF
TRBV3-1/TRBV3-2	TRBJ1-5	.	.	TGTGCCAGCAGCCAAGGGGCACTTAGCAATCAGCCCCAGCATTTT	CASSQGALSNQPQHF
TRBV3-1/TRBV3-2	TRBJ1-2	.	.	TGTGCCAGCAGCCAAACAACAGAACCTAACTATGGCTACACCTTC	CASSQTTEPNYGYTF
TRBV28	TRBJ2-1	.	TRBD1	TGTGCCAGCAGCTTGCCCCCTCCTGGACAGGGGGGGAACTACAATGAGCAGTTCTTC	CASSLPPPGQGGNYNEQFF
TRBV27	TRBJ1-1	.	TRBD1	TGTGCCAGCAGTTTAAAGGGGACCGGGACAGGGAGGCAAACTGAAGCTTTCTTT	CASSLKGTGTGRQTEAFF
TRBV5-1	TRBJ2-2	.	TRBD2	TGCGCCAGCAGCTTGGCCGGGACTAGGGATGTATTTAACACCGGGGAGCTGTTTTTT	CASSLAGTRDVFNTGELFF
TRBV28	TRBJ2-7	.	.	TGTGCCAGCAGGCCCACAGGAACCCTAACCTACGAGCAGTACTTC	CASRPTGTLTYEQYF
TRBV5-5	TRBJ1-1	.	.	TGTGCCAGCAGCACAACAGGGTACGCTGAAGCTTTCTTT	CASSTTGYAEAFF
TRBV6-5	TRBJ2-3	.	TRBD1	TGTGCCAGCAGTAGGGACAGGGGGAGCACAGATACGCAGTATTTT	CASSRDRGSTDTQYF
TRBV2	TRBJ2-3	.	.	TGTGCCAGCAGAGTGGGTTCCGGGACAGATACGCAGTATTTT	CASRVGSGTDTQYF